This T cell receptor (beta chain) was captured in a study of cytomegalovirus exposure and HLA in healthy donors. The wider study: Around 86 million unique TCRs, all from HLA-typed donors, were included in an early release of the data. Broader study findings: As a later analysis showed, several of the most significant clusters appeared to be linked to common viral pathogens. Confirmation in vitro established that a few CMV-associated chains were specific for CMV antigens.

As concerns this clone: What it recognizes is unknown.

The V and J ends lost 1 base and 4 bases respectively, with 3 bases between them. The CDR3 has 12 amino acids. Germline V gene data show CDR1 as SGHVS and CDR2 as FQNEAQ. PCR used 60 Vbeta primers and 13 Jbeta primers. Repertoires were generated with immunoSEQ multiplex PCR, while TCRdb's copy carries only in-frame clones and drops some. The repertoire holds 150,000 to 200,000 clones, with over 70% as singletons. Sequencing was done on a sample of PBMCs. The rearrangement joins TRBV7-8 to TRBJ2-3; D gene unclear. The receptor was isolated from a woman between 40 and 50 years old in good health and CMV-seronegative. This chain's CDR3 is CASSLVSDTQYF. The CDR3, as DNA: TGTGCCAGCAGCTTAGTATCAGATACGCAGTATTTT.